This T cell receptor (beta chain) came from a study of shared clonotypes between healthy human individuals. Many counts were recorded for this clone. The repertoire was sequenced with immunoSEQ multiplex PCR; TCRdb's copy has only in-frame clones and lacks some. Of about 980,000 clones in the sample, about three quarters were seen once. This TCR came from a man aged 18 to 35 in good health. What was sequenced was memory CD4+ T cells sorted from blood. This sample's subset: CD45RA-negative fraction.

The CDR3 coding sequence is TGTGCCAGCAGCTATGACAGGAACACTGAAGCTTTCTTT. Protein sequence: CASSYDRNTEAFF. V is TRBV5-4 and J is TRBJ1-1; D perhaps matches TRBD1 (5 bases). V was shortened by 3 bases and J by 1 base, with 7 bases between the two germline ends. In germline, CDR1 is SGHNT, CDR2 YYREEE (reference sequence). CDR3 length equals 13 residues.